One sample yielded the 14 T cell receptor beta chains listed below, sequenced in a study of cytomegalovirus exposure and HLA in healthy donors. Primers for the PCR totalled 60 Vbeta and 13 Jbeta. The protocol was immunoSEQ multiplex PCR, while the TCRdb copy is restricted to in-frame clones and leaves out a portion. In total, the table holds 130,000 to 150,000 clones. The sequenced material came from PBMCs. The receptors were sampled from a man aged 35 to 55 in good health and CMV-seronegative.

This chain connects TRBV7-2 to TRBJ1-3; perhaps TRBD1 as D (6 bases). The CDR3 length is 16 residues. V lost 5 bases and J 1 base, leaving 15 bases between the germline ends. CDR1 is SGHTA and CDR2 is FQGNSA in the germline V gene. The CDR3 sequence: CASSRGGAASGNTIYF. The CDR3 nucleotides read TGTGCCAGCAGCCGGGGGGGCGCAGCATCTGGAAACACCATATATTTT.

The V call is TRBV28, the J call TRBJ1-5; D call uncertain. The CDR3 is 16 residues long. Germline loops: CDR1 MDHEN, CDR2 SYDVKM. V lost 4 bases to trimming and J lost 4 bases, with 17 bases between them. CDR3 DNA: TGTGCCAGCAGTTCCCCGACATTAAGATGGAATCAGCCCCAGCATTTT. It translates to CASSSPTLRWNQPQHF. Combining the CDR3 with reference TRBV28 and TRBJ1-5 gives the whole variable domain DVKVTQSSRYLVKRTGEKVFLECVQDMDHENMFWYRQDPGLGLRLIYFSYDVKMKEKGDIPEGYSVSREKKERFSLILESASTNQTSMYLCASSSPTLRWNQPQHFGDGTRLSIL.

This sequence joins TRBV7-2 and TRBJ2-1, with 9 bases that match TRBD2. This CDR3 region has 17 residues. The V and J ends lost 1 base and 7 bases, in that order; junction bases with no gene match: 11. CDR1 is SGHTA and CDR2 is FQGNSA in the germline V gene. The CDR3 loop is CASSLVRRSGGTNEQFF. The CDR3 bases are TGTGCCAGCAGCTTAGTTAGAAGGAGCGGGGGGACGAATGAGCAGTTCTTC.

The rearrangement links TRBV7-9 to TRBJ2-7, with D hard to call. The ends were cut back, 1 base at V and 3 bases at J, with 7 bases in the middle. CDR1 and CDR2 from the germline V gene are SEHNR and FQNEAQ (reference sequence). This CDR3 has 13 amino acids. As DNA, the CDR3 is TGTGCCAGCAGCTTAGATGGCAGCTACGAGCAGTACTTC. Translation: CASSLDGSYEQYF.

DNA for the CDR3: TGTGCCAGCAGTTCGAGCGGGGGCATCACAGATACGCAGTATTTT. Translating gives CASSSSGGITDTQYF. The chain employs TRBV6-6 and TRBJ2-3, with 8 bases lining up with TRBD2. Germline V CDR1 and CDR2: MNHNY, SVGAGI (reference sequence). The J segment lost 2 bases and the V segment lost 4 bases, leaving 5 bases of the junction unmatched. The CDR3 sequence is 15 residues long.

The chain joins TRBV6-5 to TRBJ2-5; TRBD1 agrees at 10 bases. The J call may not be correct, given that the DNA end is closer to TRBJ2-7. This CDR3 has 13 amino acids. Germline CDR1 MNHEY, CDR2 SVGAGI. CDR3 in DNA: TGTGCCAGCCGGACAGGGGGAGGGTACGAGCAGTACTTC. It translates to CASRTGGGYEQYF.

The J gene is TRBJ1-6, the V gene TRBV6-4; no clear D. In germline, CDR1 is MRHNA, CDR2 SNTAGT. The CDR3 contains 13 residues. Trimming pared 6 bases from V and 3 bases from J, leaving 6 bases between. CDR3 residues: CASRRDYNSPLHF. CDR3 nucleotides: TGTGCCAGCAGGAGGGACTATAATTCACCCCTCCACTTT.

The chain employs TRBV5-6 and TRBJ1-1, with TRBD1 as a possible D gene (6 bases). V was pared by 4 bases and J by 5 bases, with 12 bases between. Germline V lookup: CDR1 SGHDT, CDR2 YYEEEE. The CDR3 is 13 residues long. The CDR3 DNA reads TGTGCCAGCAGCCTAGACAGGAGAACTGAAGCTTTCTTT. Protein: CASSLDRRTEAFF.

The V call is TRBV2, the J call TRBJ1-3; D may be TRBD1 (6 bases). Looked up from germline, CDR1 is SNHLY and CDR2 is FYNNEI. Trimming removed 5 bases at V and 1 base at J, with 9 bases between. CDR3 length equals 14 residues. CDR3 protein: CASSSGQSGNTIYF. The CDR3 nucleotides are TGTGCCAGCAGTTCCGGACAGTCTGGAAACACCATATATTTT.

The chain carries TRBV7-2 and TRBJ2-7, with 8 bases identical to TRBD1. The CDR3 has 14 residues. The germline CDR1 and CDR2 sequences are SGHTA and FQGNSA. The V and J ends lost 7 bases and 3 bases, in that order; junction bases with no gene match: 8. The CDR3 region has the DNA TGTGCCAGCACCCAAGGGGGACAGGACTACGAGCAGTACTTC. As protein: CASTQGGQDYEQYF.

The DNA for the CDR3 is TGCGCCAGCAGCCGGGACAGGGGAGATACCGGGGAGCTGTTTTTT. This gives the protein CASSRDRGDTGELFF. This chain connects TRBV4-3 to TRBJ2-2; 10 bases fit TRBD1. CDR1 is LGHNA, CDR2 YSLEER, per germline. The V segment lost 4 bases and the J segment 5 bases; nucleotides outside the gene matches: 4. The CDR3 length is 15 residues.

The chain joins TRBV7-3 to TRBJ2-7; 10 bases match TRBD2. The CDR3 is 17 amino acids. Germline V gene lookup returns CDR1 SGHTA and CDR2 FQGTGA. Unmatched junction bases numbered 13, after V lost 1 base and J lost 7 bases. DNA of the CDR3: TGTGCCAGCAGCTTAAATTACGGCGGACTAGCGGCTCGGGAGCAGTACTTC. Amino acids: CASSLNYGGLAAREQYF.

As DNA, the CDR3 is TGTGCCTGTGGACGAAGGGGGCGAGTCGGGACCGTCCCCTACGAGCAGTACTTC. As protein: CACGRRGRVGTVPYEQYF. The rearrangement joins TRBV2 to TRBJ2-7, with 7 bases lining up with TRBD1. There are 18 residues in the CDR3. The V gene end was trimmed by 11 bases and the J gene end by 2 bases; junction bases not matched to a gene: 24. Per germline, CDR1 SNHLY and CDR2 FYNNEI.

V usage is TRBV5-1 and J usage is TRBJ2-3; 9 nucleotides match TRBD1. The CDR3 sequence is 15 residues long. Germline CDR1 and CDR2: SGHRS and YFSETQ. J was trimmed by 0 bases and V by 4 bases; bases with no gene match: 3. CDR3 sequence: CASSLQGASTDTQYF. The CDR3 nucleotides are TGCGCCAGCAGCCTACAGGGGGCGAGCACAGATACGCAGTATTTT.